Shown below are 23 T cell receptor beta chains from a single sample sequenced in a study of cytomegalovirus exposure and HLA in healthy donors. PCR amplification relied on 60 Vbeta primers (plus 13 Jbeta primers). Using immunoSEQ multiplex PCR, the repertoire was profiled, and TCRdb retains in-frame clones only, with some absent. The sample lists 190,000 or so clones; 83% were seen once. Source material: PBMCs. The receptor set was obtained from a man between 50 and 59 years old in good health and CMV-seronegative.

V and J are TRBV9 and TRBJ2-5; possibly TRBD1 for D (5 bases). Germline assignment: CDR1 SGDLS and CDR2 YYNGEE. This CDR3 has 14 residues. The V end lost 4 bases, the J end lost 5 bases, and 15 bases lay between the germline ends. Here the CDR3 reads CASSNKGQRETQYF. CDR3 bases: TGTGCCAGCAGCAACAAGGGGCAGAGGGAGACCCAGTACTTC.

The chain has TRBV6-5 and TRBJ1-1, with 8 bases fitting TRBD1. Germline CDR1 is MNHEY and CDR2 is SVGAGI. V gave up 2 bases and J gave up 5 bases; unmatched junction bases: 1. This CDR3 has 13 residues. In DNA, the CDR3 is TGTGCCAGCAGTTACGACAGGGGAACTGAAGCTTTCTTT. Translating gives CASSYDRGTEAFF.

The chain couples TRBV19 to TRBJ1-1; the D gene is possibly TRBD1 (6 bases). The CDR3 covers 13 residues. V lost 7 bases to trimming and J lost 1 base, with 10 bases between them. Germline V CDR1 and CDR2: LNHDA, SQIVND (reference sequence). CDR3 loop: CASNRDQNTEAFF. The CDR3 DNA sequence: TGTGCCAGTAACAGGGACCAGAACACTGAAGCTTTCTTT.

The J gene is TRBJ2-3, the V gene TRBV4-2; TRBD2 agrees at 10 bases. Germline V gene lookup returns CDR1 LGHNA and CDR2 YNFKEQ. This CDR3 region has 17 residues. V trimming: 6 bases; J trimming: 3 bases; junction bases outside the gene matches: 12. In nucleotides, the CDR3 is TGTGCCAGCAGGTTGAAAGCGGGGGGGCAATATACAGATACGCAGTATTTT. It encodes CASRLKAGGQYTDTQYF.

The chain couples TRBV5-6 to TRBJ1-6; 12 positions agree with TRBD1. The V gene end was trimmed by 1 base and the J gene end by 7 bases; junction bases not matched to a gene: 3. The CDR3 totals 16 residues. Germline values: CDR1 SGHDT, CDR2 YYEEEE. DNA for the CDR3: TGTGCCAGCAGCTTGCTGGGACAGGGGGCGAATTCACCCCTCCACTTT. As protein: CASSLLGQGANSPLHF.

This clone was observed a few times. The CDR3 spells CASSQAYDRAQPQHF. The DNA of the CDR3 is TGCGCCAGCAGCCAAGCCTACGACAGGGCTCAGCCCCAGCATTTT. This chain connects TRBV4-3 to TRBJ1-5, with 7 bases identical to TRBD1. There are 15 residues in the CDR3. Trimming cost V 1 base and J 6 bases; bases outside gene matches: 6. Germline values: CDR1 LGHNA, CDR2 YSLEER.

V is TRBV6-5 and J is TRBJ2-1; D not resolved. Trimming removed 4 bases from V and 5 bases from J, with 6 bases in between. This CDR3 region has 12 residues. Germline V gene lookup returns CDR1 MNHEY and CDR2 SVGAGI. The CDR3 loop reads CASSSRNNEQFF. The CDR3 coding sequence is TGTGCCAGCAGTTCGAGGAACAATGAGCAGTTCTTC.

This clone was counted between two and nine times. Other DNA variants within this sample encode the same CDR3. The chain recombines TRBV18 with TRBJ2-5; D remains unclear. V dropped 1 base and J dropped 5 bases, with 5 bases sitting between them. This CDR3 spans 12 amino acids. CDR1 is KGHSH and CDR2 is LQKENI in the germline V gene. The CDR3, as DNA: TGTGCCAGCTCACCACGAGAGGAGACCCAGTACTTC. It yields the protein CASSPREETQYF.

About this clone itself: A junction boundary mismatches the germline segment, possibly from a read error. The chain combines TRBV7-9 with TRBJ2-7; 7 nucleotides align to TRBD1. The CDR3 length is 13 residues. CDR1 and CDR2 from the germline V gene are SEHNR and FQNEAQ (reference sequence). The DNA for the CDR3 is TGTGCCAGCAGCCGGGCAGACAGGGATTCCCCCAACTTC. It codes for CASSRADRDSPNF.

The chain has TRBV6-5 and TRBJ1-4; 7 bases map to TRBD1. Germline V CDR1 and CDR2: MNHEY, SVGAGI. The CDR3 consists of 14 residues. After removal of 5 bases from V and 8 bases from J, the junction contained 8 bases not matched to a gene. This chain's CDR3 is CASSPTGEAEKLFF. Here the CDR3 DNA reads TGTGCCAGCAGTCCTACAGGGGAGGCGGAAAAACTGTTTTTT.

V is TRBV5-4 and J is TRBJ1-6; TRBD1 agrees at 7 bases. The J segment lost 4 bases and the V segment lost 3 bases, leaving 1 base of the junction unmatched. The CDR3 consists of 14 residues. The V gene's germline CDR1 is SGHNT and CDR2 YYREEE (reference sequence). CDR3 nucleotide sequence: TGTGCCAGCAGCTCGACAGGGTATAATTCACCCCTCCACTTT. It encodes CASSSTGYNSPLHF.

The V call is TRBV4-1, the J call TRBJ2-3; 9 bases map to TRBD1. The germline CDR1 and CDR2 sequences are MGHRA and YSYEKL. The V segment lost 0 bases and the J segment 5 bases; nucleotides outside the gene matches: 6. This CDR3 comprises 16 residues. The CDR3 spells CASSQEGDRVRDTQYF. The CDR3 DNA sequence: TGCGCCAGCAGCCAAGAGGGGGACAGGGTCCGAGATACGCAGTATTTT.

The V call is TRBV9, the J call TRBJ2-3; a possible D gene is TRBD1 (6 bases). Per germline, CDR1 SGDLS and CDR2 YYNGEE. The V end was cut by 3 bases, the J end by 5 bases, with 13 bases between. This CDR3 has 14 residues. The CDR3 reads CASSGTGYIDTQYF. CDR3 nucleotides: TGTGCCAGCAGCGGAACAGGGTACATAGATACGCAGTATTTT. Drawing the rest from reference TRBV9 and TRBJ2-3, the complete variable domain is DSGVTQTPKHLITATGQRVTLRCSPRSGDLSVYWYQQSLDQGLQFLIQYYNGEERAKGNILERFSAQQFPDLHSELNLSSLELGDSALYFCASSGTGYIDTQYFGPGTRLTVL.

V usage is TRBV19 and J usage is TRBJ1-5; weak D call: TRBD1 (5 bases). The length of the CDR3 is 13 residues. Looked up from germline, CDR1 is LNHDA and CDR2 is SQIVND (reference sequence). V was pared by 9 bases and J by 9 bases, with 18 bases between. CDR3 nucleotides: TGTGCCAGCCGGCGAGTCGCGGGGGGGCCCCAGCATTTT. Amino acid sequence: CASRRVAGGPQHF.

The CDR3 DNA sequence: TGTGCCAGCACCGCACAGGGGATCGGTAATTCACCCCTCCACTTT. Encoded protein: CASTAQGIGNSPLHF. V gene TRBV2 combines with J gene TRBJ1-6, with 7 bases lining up with TRBD1. Trimming took 7 bases from V and 6 from J; bases not matched to a gene: 9. Germline assignment: CDR1 SNHLY and CDR2 FYNNEI. CDR3 length: 15 residues. Variable domain in full (rest from reference TRBV2 and TRBJ1-6): EPEVTQTPSHQVTQMGQEVILRCVPISNHLYFYWYRQILGQKVEFLVSFYNNEISEKSEIFDDQFSVERPDGSNFTLKIRSTKLEDSAMYFCASTAQGIGNSPLHFGNGTRLTVT.

Points on this clone: The identical CDR3 is also encoded by other nucleotide sequences in the sample. The chain uses TRBV6-5 and TRBJ1-2; no firm D call. The germline V gene has CDR1 MNHEY and CDR2 SVGAGI. Between the trimmed V and J ends, which lost 0 bases and 2 bases, there was a span of 10 bases. CDR3 length equals 15 residues. The CDR3 is CASSYSSSGNYGYTF. The CDR3 bases are TGTGCCAGCAGTTACTCGAGTTCGGGGAACTATGGCTACACCTTC.

The chain links TRBV27 to TRBJ1-1; D may be TRBD1 (6 bases). The germline V gene has CDR1 MNHEY and CDR2 SMNVEV (reference sequence). The ends were cut back, 4 bases at V and 2 bases at J, with 11 bases in the middle. The CDR3 extends over 14 amino acids. CDR3 sequence (DNA): TGTGCCAGCAGTTCGACAGGCCCTAACACTGAAGCTTTCTTT. The encoded protein is CASSSTGPNTEAFF.

J is TRBJ1-5 and V is TRBV28, with no clear D. This CDR3 is built from 11 residues. Germline CDR1 MDHEN, CDR2 SYDVKM. Trimming removed 5 bases at V and 4 bases at J, with 3 bases between. This CDR3 is CASSPNQPQHF. CDR3 sequence (DNA): TGTGCCAGCAGTCCTAATCAGCCCCAGCATTTT.

V gene TRBV6-5 combines with J gene TRBJ2-7, with TRBD2 identical over 9 bases. The CDR3 totals 15 residues. Germline CDR1 is MNHEY and CDR2 is SVGAGI. V lost 2 bases and J lost 3; bases outside the gene matches: 5. The CDR3: CASSYGLAGSYEQYF. The CDR3 coding sequence is TGTGCCAGCAGTTACGGGCTAGCGGGGAGCTACGAGCAGTACTTC.

The chain uses TRBV6-6 and TRBJ2-1, with a tentative D call TRBD2 (6 bases). The V gene lost 10 bases and the J gene lost 6 bases, with 22 bases spanning the gap. Germline CDR1 is MNHNY and CDR2 is SVGAGI (reference sequence). CDR3 length equals 15 residues. In DNA form, the CDR3 reads TGTGCCATCCAAGCCGGGCGGGGCAAAGTCAATGAGCAGTTCTTC. Translated, it gives CAIQAGRGKVNEQFF.

The J gene is TRBJ2-2, the V gene TRBV28; 16 positions agree with TRBD2. Germline V gene data show CDR1 as MDHEN and CDR2 as SYDVKM. The J segment lost 6 bases and the V segment lost 4 bases, leaving 5 bases of the junction unmatched. The CDR3 contains 17 residues. The CDR3 region is CASSSAGTSGRAGELFF. CDR3 DNA: TGTGCCAGCAGTTCGGCCGGGACTAGCGGGAGGGCCGGGGAGCTGTTTTTT.

The V and J genes are TRBV9 and TRBJ2-4; D possibly corresponds to TRBD2 (6 bases). The CDR3 runs 17 residues. Germline V gene sequence: CDR1 SGDLS, CDR2 YYNGEE. V was shortened by 4 bases and J by 3 bases, with 20 bases between the two germline ends. This chain's CDR3 is CASSRAGKTGGKNIQYF. For the CDR3, the DNA is TGTGCCAGCAGCCGGGCGGGAAAGACTGGGGGCAAAAACATTCAGTACTTC.

The gene calls are TRBV19 and TRBJ2-5; no clear D. V lost 5 bases to trimming and J lost 1 base, with 8 bases between them. There are 13 residues in the CDR3. Germline V lookup: CDR1 LNHDA, CDR2 SQIVND (reference sequence). CDR3 loop: CASSPGSQETQYF. The CDR3 DNA reads TGTGCCAGTAGTCCCGGGTCCCAAGAGACCCAGTACTTC.